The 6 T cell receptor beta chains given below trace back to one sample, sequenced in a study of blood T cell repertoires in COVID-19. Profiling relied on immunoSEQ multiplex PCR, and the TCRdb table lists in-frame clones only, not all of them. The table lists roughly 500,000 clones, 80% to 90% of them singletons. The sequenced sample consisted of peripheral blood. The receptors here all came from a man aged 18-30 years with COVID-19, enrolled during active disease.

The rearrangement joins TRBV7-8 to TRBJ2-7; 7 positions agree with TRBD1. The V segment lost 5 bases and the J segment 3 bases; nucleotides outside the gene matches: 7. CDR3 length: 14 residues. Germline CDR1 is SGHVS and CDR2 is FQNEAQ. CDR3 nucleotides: TGTGCCAGCAGCGAGGGACAGCTCTTCTACGAGCAGTACTTC. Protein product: CASSEGQLFYEQYF.

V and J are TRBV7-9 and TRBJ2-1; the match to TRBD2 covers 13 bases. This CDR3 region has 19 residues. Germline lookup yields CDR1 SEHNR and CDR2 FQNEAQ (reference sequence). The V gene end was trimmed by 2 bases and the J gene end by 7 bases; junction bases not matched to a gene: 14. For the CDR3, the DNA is TGTGCCAGCAGCTTAAGGACTAGCGGGAGAAACTTTCACTCAAATGAGCAGTTCTTC. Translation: CASSLRTSGRNFHSNEQFF.

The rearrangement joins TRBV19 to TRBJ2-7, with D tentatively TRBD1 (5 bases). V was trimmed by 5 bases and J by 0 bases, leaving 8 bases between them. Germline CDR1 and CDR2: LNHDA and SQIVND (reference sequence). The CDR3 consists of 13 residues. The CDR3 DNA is TGTGCCAGTAGTCGGACACACTCCTACGAGCAGTACTTC. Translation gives CASSRTHSYEQYF.

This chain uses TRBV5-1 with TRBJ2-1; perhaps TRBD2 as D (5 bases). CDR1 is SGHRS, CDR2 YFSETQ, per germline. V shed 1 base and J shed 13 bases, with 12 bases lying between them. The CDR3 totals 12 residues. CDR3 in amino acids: CASSLRTDIQFF. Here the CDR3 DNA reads TGCGCCAGCAGCTTGCGGACTGACATCCAGTTCTTC.

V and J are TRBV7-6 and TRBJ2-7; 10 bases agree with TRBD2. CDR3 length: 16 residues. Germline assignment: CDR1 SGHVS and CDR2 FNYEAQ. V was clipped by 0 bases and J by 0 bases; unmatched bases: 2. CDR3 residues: CASSLATSGASYEQYF. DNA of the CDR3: TGTGCCAGCAGCTTAGCCACTAGCGGGGCCTCCTACGAGCAGTACTTC.

CDR3 nucleotides: TGTGCCAGCAGCTTAGGACAGAACACAGATACGCAGTATTTT. Its protein product is CASSLGQNTDTQYF. The chain recombines TRBV7-9 with TRBJ2-3; D possibly corresponds to TRBD1 (5 bases). This CDR3 has 14 amino acids. The V gene lost 1 base and the J gene lost 2 bases, with 7 bases spanning the gap. The V gene's germline CDR1 is SEHNR and CDR2 FQNEAQ (reference sequence).